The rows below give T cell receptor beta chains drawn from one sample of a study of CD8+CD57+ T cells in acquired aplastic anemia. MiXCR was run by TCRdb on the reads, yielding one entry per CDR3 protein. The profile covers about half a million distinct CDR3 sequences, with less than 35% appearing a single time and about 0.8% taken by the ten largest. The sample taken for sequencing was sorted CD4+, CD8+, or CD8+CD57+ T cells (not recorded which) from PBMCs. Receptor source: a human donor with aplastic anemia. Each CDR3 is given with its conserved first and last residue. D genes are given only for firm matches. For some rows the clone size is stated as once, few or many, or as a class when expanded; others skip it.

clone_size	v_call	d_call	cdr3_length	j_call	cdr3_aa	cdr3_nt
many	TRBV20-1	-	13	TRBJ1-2	CSARADNTYGYTF	TGCAGTGCTAGAGCGGACAATACATATGGCTACACCTTC
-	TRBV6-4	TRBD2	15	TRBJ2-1	CASSDGLAGHNEQFF	TGTGCCAGCAGTGACGGACTAGCGGGGCACAATGAGCAGTTCTTC
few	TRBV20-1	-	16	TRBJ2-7	CSAMSLGGQESYEQYF	TGCAGTGCTATGAGCTTGGGGGGTCAGGAATCCTACGAGCAGTACTTC
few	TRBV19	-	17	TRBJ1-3	CASREDGRQSSGNTIYF	TGTGCCAGTAGAGAGGATGGACGGCAAAGCTCTGGAAACACCATATATTTT
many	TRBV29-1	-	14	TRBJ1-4	CSVVSTATNEKLFF	TGCAGCGTTGTTTCTACCGCAACTAATGAAAAACTGTTTTTT
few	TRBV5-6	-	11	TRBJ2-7	CASGQSYEQYF	TGTGCCAGCGGACAATCCTACGAGCAGTACTTC
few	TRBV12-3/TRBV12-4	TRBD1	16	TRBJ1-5	CASRIRGQGGDQPQHF	TGTGCCAGCAGAATTAGGGGACAGGGAGGCGATCAGCCCCAGCATTTT
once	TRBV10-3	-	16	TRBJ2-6	CASNVEVYSGANVLTF	TGTGCCAGCAACGTAGAGGTGTATTCCGGGGCCAACGTCCTGACTTTC
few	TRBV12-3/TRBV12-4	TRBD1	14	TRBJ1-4	CASSPDRVYEKLFF	TGTGCCAGCAGTCCCGACAGGGTATATGAAAAACTGTTTTTT
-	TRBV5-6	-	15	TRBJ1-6	CASSLGQNHNSPPHF	TGTGCCAGCAGCTTGGGACAGAACCATAATTCACCCCCCCACTTT
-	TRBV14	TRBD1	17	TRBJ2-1	CASSQVGGTGVYNEQFF	TGTGCCAGCAGCCAAGTGGGCGGGACAGGAGTCTACAATGAGCAGTTCTTC
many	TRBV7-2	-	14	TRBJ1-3	CASSLGGSGNTIYF	TGTGCCAGCAGCTTAGGTGGCTCTGGAAACACCATATATTTT
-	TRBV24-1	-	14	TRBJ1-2	CATSDSRQNYGYTF	TGTGCCACCAGTGATTCGAGACAGAACTATGGCTACACCTTC
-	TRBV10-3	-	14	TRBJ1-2	CASSYSEEIDGYTF	TGTGCCAGCAGTTACTCGGAGGAAATCGATGGCTACACCTTC
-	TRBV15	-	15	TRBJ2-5	CATSRETRAQETQYF	TGTGCCACCAGCAGAGAGACCCGGGCCCAAGAGACCCAGTACTTC
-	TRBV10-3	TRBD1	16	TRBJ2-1	CASSVQTGTGFNEQFF	TGTGCCAGCAGTGTACAAACCGGGACAGGATTCAATGAGCAGTTCTTC
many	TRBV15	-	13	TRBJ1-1	CATSREGLAEAFF	TGTGCCACCAGCAGAGAAGGCTTAGCTGAAGCTTTCTTT
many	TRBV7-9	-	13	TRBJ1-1	CASSSQGTTEAFF	TGTGCCAGCAGCTCTCAGGGGACCACTGAAGCTTTCTTT
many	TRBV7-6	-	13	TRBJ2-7	CASSLDRMREQYF	TGTGCCAGCAGCCTCGACAGGATGCGCGAGCAGTACTTC
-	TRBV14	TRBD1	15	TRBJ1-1	CASSQGWDRGSEAFF	TGTGCCAGCAGCCAAGGGTGGGACAGGGGCTCTGAAGCTTTCTTT
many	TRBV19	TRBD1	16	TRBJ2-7	CASSIDPTGSTYEQYF	TGTGCCAGTAGTATAGACCCGACAGGGTCCACCTACGAGCAGTACTTC
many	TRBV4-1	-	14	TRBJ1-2	CASSQAGRALGYTF	TGCGCCAGCAGCCAAGCGGGCAGGGCTTTAGGCTACACCTTC
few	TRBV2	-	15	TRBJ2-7	CASRNLPGTSSEQYF	TGTGCCAGCAGAAACCTTCCAGGGACATCCTCCGAGCAGTACTTC
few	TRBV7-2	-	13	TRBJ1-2	CASSPAGLYGYAF	TGTGCCAGCAGCCCAGCAGGGCTCTATGGCTACGCCTTC
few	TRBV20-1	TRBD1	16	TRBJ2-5	CSADKNRDRVQETQYF	TGCAGTGCCGATAAAAACCGGGACAGAGTACAAGAGACCCAGTACTTC
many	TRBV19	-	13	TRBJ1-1	CASSMDRWPEAFF	TGTGCCAGTAGTATGGATCGGTGGCCTGAAGCTTTCTTT
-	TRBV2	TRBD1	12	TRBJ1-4	CASQQGNEKLFF	TGTGCCAGCCAACAGGGGAATGAAAAACTGTTTTTT
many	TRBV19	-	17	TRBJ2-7	CASSRQASGAESYEQYF	TGTGCCAGTAGTAGACAGGCGTCAGGGGCTGAGTCCTACGAGCAGTACTTC
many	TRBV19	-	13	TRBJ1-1	CASLAEGDTEAFF	TGTGCCAGTTTAGCCGAGGGGGACACTGAAGCTTTCTTT
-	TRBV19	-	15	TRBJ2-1	CASRDRVGVVGEQFF	TGTGCCAGTAGGGACCGAGTAGGGGTGGTAGGTGAGCAGTTCTTC
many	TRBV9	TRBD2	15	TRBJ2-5	CASSVSGERRETQYF	TGTGCCAGCAGCGTTAGCGGGGAGAGGAGAGAGACCCAGTACTTC
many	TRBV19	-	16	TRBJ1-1	CASSTRRAQLGTEAFF	TGTGCCAGTAGTACACGACGAGCCCAGCTAGGCACTGAAGCTTTCTTT
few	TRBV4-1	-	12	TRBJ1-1	CASSQGRLRAFF	TGCGCCAGCAGCCAAGGGAGGCTTCGGGCTTTCTTT
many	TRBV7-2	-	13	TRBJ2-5	CASGRGTQETQYF	TGTGCCAGCGGAAGGGGTACGCAAGAGACCCAGTACTTC
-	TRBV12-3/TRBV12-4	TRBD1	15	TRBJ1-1	CASRPRDRENAEAFF	TGTGCCAGCCGGCCACGGGACAGGGAAAATGCTGAAGCTTTCTTT
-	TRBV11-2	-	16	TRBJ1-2	CASRYSLTGRLDGYTF	TGTGCCAGCAGATATAGTCTTACAGGGCGATTGGACGGCTACACCTTC
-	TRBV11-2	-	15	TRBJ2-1	CASSLVVSSNYEQFF	TGTGCCAGCAGCTTAGTGGTCTCTAGTAACTATGAGCAGTTCTTC
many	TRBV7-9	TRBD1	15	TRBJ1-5	CASSLGDRGEQPQHF	TGTGCCAGCAGCTTAGGGGACAGGGGAGAACAGCCCCAGCATTTT
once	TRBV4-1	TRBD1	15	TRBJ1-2	CASSPRDRGGYGHTF	TGCGCCAGCAGCCCACGGGACAGGGGAGGATATGGCCACACCTTC